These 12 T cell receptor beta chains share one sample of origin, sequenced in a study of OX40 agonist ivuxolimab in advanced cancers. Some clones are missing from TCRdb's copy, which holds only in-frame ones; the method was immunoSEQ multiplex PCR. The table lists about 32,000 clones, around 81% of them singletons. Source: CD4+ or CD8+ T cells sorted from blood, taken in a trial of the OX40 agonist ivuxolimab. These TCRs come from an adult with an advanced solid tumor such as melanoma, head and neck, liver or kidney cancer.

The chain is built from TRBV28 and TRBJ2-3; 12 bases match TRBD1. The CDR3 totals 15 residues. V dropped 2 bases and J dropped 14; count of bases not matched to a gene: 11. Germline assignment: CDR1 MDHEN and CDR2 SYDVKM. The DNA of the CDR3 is TGTGCCAGCAGTTTAGGGACAGGGGGCGGCATTAATTGGTATTTT. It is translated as CASSLGTGGGINWYF. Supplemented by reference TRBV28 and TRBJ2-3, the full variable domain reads DVKVTQSSRYLVKRTGEKVFLECVQDMDHENMFWYRQDPGLGLRLIYFSYDVKMKEKGDIPEGYSVSREKKERFSLILESASTNQTSMYLCASSLGTGGGINWYFGPGTRLTVL.

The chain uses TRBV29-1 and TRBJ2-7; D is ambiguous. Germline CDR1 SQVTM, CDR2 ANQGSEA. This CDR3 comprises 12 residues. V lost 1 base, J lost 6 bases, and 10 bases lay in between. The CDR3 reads CSVEGSPTEQYF. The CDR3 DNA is TGCAGCGTTGAAGGATCCCCAACCGAGCAGTACTTC.

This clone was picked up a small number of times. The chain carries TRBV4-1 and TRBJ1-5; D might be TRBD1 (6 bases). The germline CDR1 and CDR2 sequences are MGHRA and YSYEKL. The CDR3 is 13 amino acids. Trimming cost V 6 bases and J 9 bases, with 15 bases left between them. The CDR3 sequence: CASRSGAGGPQHF. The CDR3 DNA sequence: TGCGCCAGCAGATCAGGGGCAGGTGGGCCCCAGCATTTT.

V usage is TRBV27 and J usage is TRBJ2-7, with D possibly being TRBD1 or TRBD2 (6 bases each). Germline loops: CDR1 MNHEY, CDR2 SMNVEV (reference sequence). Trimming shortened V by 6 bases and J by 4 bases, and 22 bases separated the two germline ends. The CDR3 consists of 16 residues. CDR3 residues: CASRGGPGEGGYEQYF. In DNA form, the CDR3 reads TGTGCCAGCAGGGGGGGCCCGGGAGAGGGTGGGTACGAGCAGTACTTC.

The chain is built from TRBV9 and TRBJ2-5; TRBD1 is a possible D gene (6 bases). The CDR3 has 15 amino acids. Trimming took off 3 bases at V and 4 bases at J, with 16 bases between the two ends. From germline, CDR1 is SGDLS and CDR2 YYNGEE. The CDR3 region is CASSEGTGLVETQYF. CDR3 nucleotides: TGTGCCAGCAGCGAGGGTACAGGGCTCGTAGAGACCCAGTACTTC.

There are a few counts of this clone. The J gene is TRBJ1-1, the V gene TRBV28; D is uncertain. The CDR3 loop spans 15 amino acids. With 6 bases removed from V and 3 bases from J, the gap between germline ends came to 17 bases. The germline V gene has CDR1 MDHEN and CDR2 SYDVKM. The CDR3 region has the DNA TGTGCCAGCAGCCATACGCTGGACGGGGACACTGAAGCTTTCTTT. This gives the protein CASSHTLDGDTEAFF.

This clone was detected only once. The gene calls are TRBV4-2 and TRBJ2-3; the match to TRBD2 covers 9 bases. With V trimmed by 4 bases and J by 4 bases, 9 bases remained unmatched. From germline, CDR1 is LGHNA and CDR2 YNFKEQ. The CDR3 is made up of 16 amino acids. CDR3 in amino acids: CASSLNAGGAADTQYF. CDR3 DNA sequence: TGTGCCAGCAGCCTGAACGCGGGGGGGGCGGCAGATACGCAGTATTTT.

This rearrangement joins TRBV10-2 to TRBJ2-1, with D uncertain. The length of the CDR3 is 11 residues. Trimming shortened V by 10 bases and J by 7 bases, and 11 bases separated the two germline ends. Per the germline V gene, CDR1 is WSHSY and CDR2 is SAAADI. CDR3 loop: CATKIDNEQFF. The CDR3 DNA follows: TGCGCCACCAAAATCGATAATGAGCAGTTCTTC.

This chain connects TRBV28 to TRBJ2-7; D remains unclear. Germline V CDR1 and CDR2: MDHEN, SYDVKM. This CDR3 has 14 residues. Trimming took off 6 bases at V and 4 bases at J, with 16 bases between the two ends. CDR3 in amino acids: CASSIGGARYEQYF. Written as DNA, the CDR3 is TGTGCCAGCAGCATAGGCGGCGCAAGATACGAGCAGTACTTC.

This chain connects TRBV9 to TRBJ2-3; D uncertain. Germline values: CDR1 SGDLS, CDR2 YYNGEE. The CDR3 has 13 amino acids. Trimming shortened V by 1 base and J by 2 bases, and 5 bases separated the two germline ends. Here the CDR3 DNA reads TGTGCCAGCAGCGTACTTAACACAGATACGCAGTATTTT. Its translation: CASSVLNTDTQYF.

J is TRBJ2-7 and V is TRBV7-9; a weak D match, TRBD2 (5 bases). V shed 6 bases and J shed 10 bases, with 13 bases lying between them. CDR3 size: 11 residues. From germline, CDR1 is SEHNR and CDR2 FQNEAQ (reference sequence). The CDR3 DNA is TGTGCCAGCAGGGGAGTTTGGTCACAGTACTTC. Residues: CASRGVWSQYF.

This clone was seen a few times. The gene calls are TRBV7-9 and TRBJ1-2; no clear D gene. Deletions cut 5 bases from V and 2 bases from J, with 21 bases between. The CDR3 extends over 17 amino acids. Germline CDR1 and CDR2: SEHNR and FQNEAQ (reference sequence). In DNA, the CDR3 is TGTGCCAGCAGCCCATTAGGCGGGAGACGAGAGAACTATGGCTACACCTTC. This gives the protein CASSPLGGRRENYGYTF.